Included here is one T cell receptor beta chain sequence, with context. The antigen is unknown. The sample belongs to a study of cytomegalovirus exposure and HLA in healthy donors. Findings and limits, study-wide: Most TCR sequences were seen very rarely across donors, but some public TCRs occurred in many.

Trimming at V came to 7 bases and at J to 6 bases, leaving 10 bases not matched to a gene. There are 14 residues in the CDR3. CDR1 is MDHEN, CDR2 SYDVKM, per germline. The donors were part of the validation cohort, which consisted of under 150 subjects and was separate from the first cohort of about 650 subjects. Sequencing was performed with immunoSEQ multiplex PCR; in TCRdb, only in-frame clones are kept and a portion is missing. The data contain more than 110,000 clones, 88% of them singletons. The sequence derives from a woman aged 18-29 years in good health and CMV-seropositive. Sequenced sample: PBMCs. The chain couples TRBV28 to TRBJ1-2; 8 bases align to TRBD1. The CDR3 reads CASTLEGQVDGYTF. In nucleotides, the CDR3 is TGTGCCAGCACCCTGGAGGGACAGGTTGATGGCTACACCTTC.